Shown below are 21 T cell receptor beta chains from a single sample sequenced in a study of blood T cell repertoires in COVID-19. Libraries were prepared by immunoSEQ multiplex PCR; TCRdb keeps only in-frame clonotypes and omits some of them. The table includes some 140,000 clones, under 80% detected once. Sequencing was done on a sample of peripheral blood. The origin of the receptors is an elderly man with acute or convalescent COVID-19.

CDR3 protein: CASSANRGHQETQYF. CDR3 nucleotides: TGTGCCAGTAGTGCGAACAGGGGCCACCAAGAGACCCAGTACTTC. The V and J genes are TRBV19 and TRBJ2-5, with 7 bases that match TRBD1. The CDR3 runs 15 residues. Germline trimming cut 5 bases from V and 0 bases from J; bases unmatched to any gene: 6. Germline assignment: CDR1 LNHDA and CDR2 SQIVND (reference sequence).

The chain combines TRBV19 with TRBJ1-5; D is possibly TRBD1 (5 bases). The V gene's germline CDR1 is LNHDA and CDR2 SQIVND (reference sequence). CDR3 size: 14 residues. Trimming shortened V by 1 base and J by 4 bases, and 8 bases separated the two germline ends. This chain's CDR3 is CASSIVSGNQPQHF. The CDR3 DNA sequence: TGTGCCAGTAGTATAGTATCAGGGAATCAGCCCCAGCATTTT. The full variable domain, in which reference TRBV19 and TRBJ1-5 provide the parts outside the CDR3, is DGGITQSPKYLFRKEGQNVTLSCEQNLNHDAMYWYRQDPGQGLRLIYYSQIVNDFQKGDIAEGYSVSREKKESFPLTVTSAQKNPTAFYLCASSIVSGNQPQHFGDGTRLSIL.

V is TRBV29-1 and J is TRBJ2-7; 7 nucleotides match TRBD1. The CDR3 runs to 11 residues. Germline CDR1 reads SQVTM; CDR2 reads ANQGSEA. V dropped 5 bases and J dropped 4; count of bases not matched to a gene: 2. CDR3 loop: CSVSGGYEQYF. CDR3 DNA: TGCAGCGTTTCAGGGGGTTACGAGCAGTACTTC.

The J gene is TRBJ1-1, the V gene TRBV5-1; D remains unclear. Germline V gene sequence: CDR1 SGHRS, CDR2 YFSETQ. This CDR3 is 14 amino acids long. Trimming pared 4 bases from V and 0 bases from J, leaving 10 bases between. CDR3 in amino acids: CASSAVGMNTEAFF. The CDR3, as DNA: TGCGCCAGCAGCGCCGTCGGGATGAACACTGAAGCTTTCTTT.

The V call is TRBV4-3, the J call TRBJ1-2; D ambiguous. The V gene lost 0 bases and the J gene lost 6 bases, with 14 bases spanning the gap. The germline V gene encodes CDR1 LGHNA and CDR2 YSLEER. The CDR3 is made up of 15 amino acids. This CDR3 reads CASSQDQLGSDGYTF. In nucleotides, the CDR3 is TGCGCCAGCAGCCAAGATCAGTTAGGGAGCGATGGCTACACCTTC.

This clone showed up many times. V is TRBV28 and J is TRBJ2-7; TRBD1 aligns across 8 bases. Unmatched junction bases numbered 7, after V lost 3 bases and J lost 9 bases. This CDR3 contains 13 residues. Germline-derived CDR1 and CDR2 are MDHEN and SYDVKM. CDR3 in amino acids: CASSLDRVTRQYF. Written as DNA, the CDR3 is TGTGCCAGCAGTTTGGACAGGGTAACTCGGCAGTACTTC.

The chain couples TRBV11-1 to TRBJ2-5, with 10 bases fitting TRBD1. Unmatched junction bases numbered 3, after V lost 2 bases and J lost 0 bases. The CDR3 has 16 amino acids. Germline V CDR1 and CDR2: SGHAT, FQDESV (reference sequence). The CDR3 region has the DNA TGTGCCAGCAGCTTAACGGACAGGGGGTACCAAGAGACCCAGTACTTC. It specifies CASSLTDRGYQETQYF.

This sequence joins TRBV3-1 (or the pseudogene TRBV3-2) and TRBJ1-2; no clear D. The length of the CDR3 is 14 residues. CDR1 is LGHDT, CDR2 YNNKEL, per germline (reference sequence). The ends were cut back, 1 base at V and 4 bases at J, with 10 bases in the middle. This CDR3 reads CASSQVPKIYGYTF. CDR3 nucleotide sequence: TGTGCCAGCAGCCAAGTCCCCAAAATCTATGGCTACACCTTC.

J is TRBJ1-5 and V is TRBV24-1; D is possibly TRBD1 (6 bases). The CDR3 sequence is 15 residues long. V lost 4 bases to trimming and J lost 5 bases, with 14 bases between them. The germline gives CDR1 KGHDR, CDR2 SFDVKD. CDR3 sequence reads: CATSDRGDIHQPQHF. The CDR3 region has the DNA TGTGCCACCAGTGACCGAGGGGACATTCATCAGCCCCAGCATTTT.

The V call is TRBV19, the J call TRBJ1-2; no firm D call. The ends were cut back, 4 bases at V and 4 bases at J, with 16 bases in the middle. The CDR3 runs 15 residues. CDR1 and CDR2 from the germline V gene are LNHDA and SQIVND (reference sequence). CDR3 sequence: CASSTSSRVFYGYTF. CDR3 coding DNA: TGTGCCAGTAGTACCTCTTCACGAGTTTTCTATGGCTACACCTTC.

The CDR3 region is CASSQFFMGAAEQYF. DNA for the CDR3: TGTGCCAGCAGCCAATTTTTCATGGGCGCCGCCGAGCAGTACTTC. The chain is built from TRBV3-1 (or the pseudogene TRBV3-2) and TRBJ2-7; D is ambiguous. Germline CDR1 and CDR2: LGHDT and YNNKEL (reference sequence). CDR3 length equals 15 residues. V was clipped by 2 bases and J by 6 bases, with 17 bases between them.

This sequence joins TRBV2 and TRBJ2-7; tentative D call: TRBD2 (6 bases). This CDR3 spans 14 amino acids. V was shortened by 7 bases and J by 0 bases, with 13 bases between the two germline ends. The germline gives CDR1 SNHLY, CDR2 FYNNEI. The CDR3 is CASTDRGSSYEQYF. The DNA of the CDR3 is TGTGCCAGCACTGACCGGGGGAGCTCCTACGAGCAGTACTTC.

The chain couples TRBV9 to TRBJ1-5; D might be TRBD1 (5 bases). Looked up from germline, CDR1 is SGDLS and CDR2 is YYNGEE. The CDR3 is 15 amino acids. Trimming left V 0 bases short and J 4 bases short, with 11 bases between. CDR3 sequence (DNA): TGTGCCAGCAGCGTAGGCAGGGTACGAAATCAGCCCCAGCATTTT. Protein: CASSVGRVRNQPQHF.

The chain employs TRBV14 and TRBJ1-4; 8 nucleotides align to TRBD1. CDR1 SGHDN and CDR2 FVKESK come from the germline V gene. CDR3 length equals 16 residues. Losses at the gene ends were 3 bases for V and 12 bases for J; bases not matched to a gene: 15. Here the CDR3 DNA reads TGTGCCAGCAGCCAGGGGACAGGCCCGGCCAGTTGGGAACTGTTTTTT. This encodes CASSQGTGPASWELFF.

CDR3 bases: TGTGCCAGCAGCTCCTGGTATGCGGAAGGGGGCACTGAAGCTTTCTTT. This translates into CASSSWYAEGGTEAFF. This rearrangement joins TRBV7-9 to TRBJ1-1; possibly TRBD1 for D (6 bases). Germline V gene lookup returns CDR1 SEHNR and CDR2 FQNEAQ (reference sequence). This CDR3 comprises 16 residues. Trimming stripped 4 bases from V and 4 bases from J, with 19 bases between.

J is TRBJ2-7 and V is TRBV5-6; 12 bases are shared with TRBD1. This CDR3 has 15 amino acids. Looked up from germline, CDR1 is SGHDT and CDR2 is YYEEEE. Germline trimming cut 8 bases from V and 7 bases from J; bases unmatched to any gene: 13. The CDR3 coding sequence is TGTGCCAGTAAACCTATGGGACAGGGGGCTTATGAGCAGTACTTC. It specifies CASKPMGQGAYEQYF.

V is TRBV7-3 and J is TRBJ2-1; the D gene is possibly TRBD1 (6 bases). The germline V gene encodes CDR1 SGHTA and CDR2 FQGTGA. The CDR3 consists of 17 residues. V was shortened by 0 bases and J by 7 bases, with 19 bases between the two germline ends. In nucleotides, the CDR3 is TGTGCCAGCAGCTTAACAGGGGGACACCCCCTAGGTAATGAGCAGTTCTTC. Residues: CASSLTGGHPLGNEQFF.

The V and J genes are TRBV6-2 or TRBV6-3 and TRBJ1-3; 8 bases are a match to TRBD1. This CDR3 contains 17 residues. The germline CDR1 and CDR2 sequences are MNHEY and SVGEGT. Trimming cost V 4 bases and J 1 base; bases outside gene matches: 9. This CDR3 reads CASSSGTGPSSGNTIYF. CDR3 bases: TGTGCCAGCAGTTCCGGGACAGGCCCCAGTTCTGGAAACACCATATATTTT.

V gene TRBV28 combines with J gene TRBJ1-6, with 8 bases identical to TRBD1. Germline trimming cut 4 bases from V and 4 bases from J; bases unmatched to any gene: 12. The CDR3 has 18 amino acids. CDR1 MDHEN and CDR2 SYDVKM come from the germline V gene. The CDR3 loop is CASSSPADRASYNSPLHF. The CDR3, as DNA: TGTGCCAGCAGTTCGCCAGCGGACAGGGCCTCTTATAATTCACCCCTCCACTTT.

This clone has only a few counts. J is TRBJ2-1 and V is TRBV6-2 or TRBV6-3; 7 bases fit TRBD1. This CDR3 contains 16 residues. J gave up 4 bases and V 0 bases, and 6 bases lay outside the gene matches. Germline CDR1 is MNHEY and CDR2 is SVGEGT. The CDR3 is CASSYSGTDLYNEQFF. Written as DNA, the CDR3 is TGTGCCAGCAGTTACTCGGGGACAGATCTTTACAATGAGCAGTTCTTC.

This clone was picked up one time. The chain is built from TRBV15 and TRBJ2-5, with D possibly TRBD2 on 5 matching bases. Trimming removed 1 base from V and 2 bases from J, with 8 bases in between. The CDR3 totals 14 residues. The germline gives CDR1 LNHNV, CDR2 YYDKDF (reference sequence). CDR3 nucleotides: TGTGCCACCAGCAGAGGAGGGATTCAAGAGACCCAGTACTTC. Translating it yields CATSRGGIQETQYF.